Listed below are T cell receptor beta chains from one sample, sequenced in a study of shared clonotypes between healthy human individuals. Method: immunoSEQ multiplex PCR; TCRdb's copy keeps in-frame clones and lacks some. The sample contains 800,000 or so clones, roughly 96% of which appear only once. Sequenced input: naive CD8+ T cells sorted from blood. Receptors were obtained from a man aged 25 to 45 in good health. Both conserved end residues are part of each CDR3. Fields, in order: clone size, J gene, D gene, V gene, CDR3 protein, CDR3 DNA. The D gene is left open where the match is weak. Expanded clones are given a class, and other clones once, few, many or no size at all.

>NA|TRBJ2-7|NA|TRBV9
CASSVGEPFGKGEQYF
TGTGCCAGCAGCGTAGGTGAACCCTTCGGTAAGGGCGAGCAGTACTTC
>NA|TRBJ2-7|NA|TRBV5-1
CASSPRAPVRDEQYF
TGCGCCAGCAGCCCGCGGGCCCCTGTCCGAGACGAGCAGTACTTC
>NA|TRBJ1-4|TRBD1|TRBV7-9
CASSPRTGERTHNEKLFF
TGTGCCAGCAGCCCCCGGACAGGGGAGCGTACGCACAATGAAAAACTGTTTTTT
>NA|TRBJ2-1|TRBD1|TRBV28
CASSPTTGNFYNEQFF
TGTGCCAGCAGTCCGACGACAGGGAACTTCTACAATGAGCAGTTCTTC
>NA|TRBJ2-4|NA|TRBV27
CASSVLGTHNLAKNIQYF
TGTGCCAGCAGTGTCCTTGGGACCCATAACCTAGCCAAAAACATTCAGTACTTC
>NA|TRBJ2-5|NA|TRBV29-1
CSVGTGRETQYF
TGCAGCGTCGGAACGGGACGGGAGACCCAGTACTTC
>NA|TRBJ2-3|NA|TRBV6-9
CASSYPSCFTDTQYF
TGTGCCAGCAGTTATCCTAGTTGTTTCACAGATACGCAGTATTTT
>NA|TRBJ2-7|NA|TRBV6-6
CASSYDWRGAWEQYF
TGTGCCAGCAGTTACGATTGGCGGGGCGCCTGGGAGCAGTACTTC
>once|TRBJ1-5|NA|TRBV19
CASSSRGNQPQHF
TGTGCCAGTAGTAGCAGGGGCAATCAGCCCCAGCATTTT
>NA|TRBJ2-3|NA|TRBV5-1
CASREGEGHTDTQYF
TGCGCCAGCAGAGAGGGGGAGGGCCACACAGATACGCAGTATTTT
>NA|TRBJ2-6|NA|TRBV13
CASSQTGHNSGANVLTF
TGTGCCAGCAGCCAGACGGGACATAACTCTGGGGCCAACGTCCTGACTTTC
>once|TRBJ2-1|NA|TRBV19
CASSRLLDSYNEQFF
TGTGCCAGTAGTAGACTCTTGGACAGCTACAATGAGCAGTTCTTC
>once|TRBJ2-3|NA|TRBV7-6
CASSFVGGTDTQYF
TGTGCCAGCAGCTTCGTGGGGGGCACAGATACGCAGTATTTT
>NA|TRBJ2-1|TRBD2|TRBV7-3
CASSLNLAGYNEQFF
TGTGCCAGCAGCTTAAACCTAGCGGGCTACAATGAGCAGTTCTTC
>NA|TRBJ1-1|NA|TRBV29-1
CSVYPVSNTEAFF
TGCAGCGTCTATCCAGTTTCGAACACTGAAGCTTTCTTT
>NA|TRBJ2-7|NA|TRBV7-2
CASSQINYPEQYF
TGTGCCAGCAGCCAGATCAACTATCCCGAGCAGTACTTC
>NA|TRBJ2-1|NA|TRBV19
CASEGGNNEQFF
TGTGCCAGTGAAGGAGGGAACAATGAGCAGTTCTTC
>NA|TRBJ2-7|NA|TRBV27
CASSLVDRRYEQYF
TGTGCCAGCAGTTTAGTCGACAGGCGTTACGAGCAGTACTTC
>NA|TRBJ2-6|NA|TRBV9
CASSPSSGANVLTF
TGTGCCAGCAGCCCCAGCTCTGGGGCCAACGTCCTGACTTTC
>NA|TRBJ2-3|NA|TRBV28
CASKGIGYTSTDTQYF
TGTGCCAGCAAGGGGATTGGGTATACAAGCACAGATACGCAGTATTTT
>once|TRBJ2-1|NA|TRBV5-4
CASSNRGYNEQFF
TGTGCCAGCAGCAATAGGGGCTACAATGAGCAGTTCTTC
>NA|TRBJ2-7|NA|TRBV11-2
CASSLGRDFFYEQYF
TGTGCCAGCAGCTTAGGAAGGGACTTCTTTTACGAGCAGTACTTC
>NA|TRBJ2-5|TRBD1|TRBV7-6
CASSQWDREKTQYF
TGTGCCAGCAGCCAATGGGACAGGGAGAAGACCCAGTACTTC
>NA|TRBJ2-1|TRBD1|TRBV27
CASSLPGTGINEQFF
TGTGCCAGCAGTTTACCCGGGACAGGGATCAATGAGCAGTTCTTC
>once|TRBJ2-3|NA|TRBV27
CASRFDSTDTQYF
TGTGCCAGCAGGTTTGACAGCACAGATACGCAGTATTTT
>NA|TRBJ1-1|NA|TRBV5-6
CASSPNSRDRADVNTEAFF
TGTGCCAGCAGCCCTAATTCGAGGGACCGCGCCGACGTGAACACTGAAGCTTTCTTT
>NA|TRBJ1-5|TRBD1|TRBV2
CASETGDGNQPQHF
TGTGCCAGCGAGACAGGGGATGGCAATCAGCCCCAGCATTTT
>NA|TRBJ2-7|NA|TRBV9
CASSVGPISYEQYF
TGTGCCAGCAGCGTAGGTCCCATTTCCTACGAGCAGTACTTC
>NA|TRBJ2-7|NA|TRBV28
CASSLLGLGSPYEQYF
TGTGCCAGCAGTTTACTTGGGTTGGGATCCCCCTACGAGCAGTACTTC
>NA|TRBJ2-1|TRBD2|TRBV5-6
CASSLVGTSSYNEQFF
TGTGCCAGCAGCTTGGTAGGGACTAGCTCCTACAATGAGCAGTTCTTC
>NA|TRBJ2-1|TRBD2|TRBV9
CASSDALAGGTYNEQFF
TGTGCCAGCAGCGACGCCCTAGCGGGAGGAACCTACAATGAGCAGTTCTTC
>NA|TRBJ1-1|NA|TRBV7-2
CASSLTERGTEAFF
TGTGCCAGCAGCTTAACCGAACGGGGCACTGAAGCTTTCTTT
>NA|TRBJ2-1|TRBD2|TRBV7-9
CASSLVATSFNEQFF
TGTGCCAGCAGCTTAGTCGCGACTAGCTTCAATGAGCAGTTCTTC
>once|TRBJ2-1|TRBD2|TRBV6-6
CASNGRGGYNEQFF
TGTGCCAGCAATGGGAGGGGAGGGTACAATGAGCAGTTCTTC
>NA|TRBJ1-2|NA|TRBV29-1
CSVNSARNYGYTF
TGCAGCGTGAACAGTGCCCGGAACTATGGCTACACCTTC
>NA|TRBJ2-3|NA|TRBV11-2
CASSHWEDLSTDTQYF
TGTGCCAGCAGCCATTGGGAGGACCTTAGCACAGATACGCAGTATTTT
>NA|TRBJ2-1|TRBD2|TRBV4-1
CASSQGTLAGGYNEQFF
TGCGCCAGCAGCCAAGGTACGCTAGCGGGGGGATACAATGAGCAGTTCTTC
>once|TRBJ2-1|TRBD2|TRBV10-3
CAISEYTSGIDEQFF
TGTGCCATCAGTGAATACACTAGCGGGATTGATGAGCAGTTCTTC
>NA|TRBJ2-1|TRBD1|TRBV7-9
CARRIDQGQKKKNEQFF
TGTGCCAGAAGAATTGACCAGGGACAGAAAAAAAAGAATGAGCAGTTCTTC